The clone carrying this TCR beta chain was seen at least ten times. Its antigen remains unidentified. The data belong to a study of neurological immune-mediated disorders. General study findings and limits: Phylogenetic grouping put 18 of 34 multiple sclerosis patients' repertoires into one related-CDR3 cluster, a possible signature. HTLV-1-associated myelopathy led in TCR clonal expansion, while multiple sclerosis ranked lowest, below healthy controls. Because no CDR3 amino acid sequences were shared across subjects by expanded clones, private repertoires were suggested in all groups.

TCRdb reprocessed the 5' RACE reads with MiXCR, giving one entry per CDR3 protein. The sample has 100,000 to 150,000 distinct CDR3 sequences, more than 2.5% seen once. Trimming took off 1 base at V and 0 bases at J, with 13 bases between the two ends. The CDR3 length is 15 residues. The germline V gene encodes CDR1 DFQATT and CDR2 SNEGSKA (reference sequence). Unsorted libraries were generated from 2 million PBMCs held at -80 degrees C. Sequencing used PBMCs. The receptor comes from a woman in her 30s with multiple sclerosis. This rearrangement joins TRBV20-1 to TRBJ2-7; D gene unclear. CDR3 coding DNA: TGCAGTGCTAGAGCACAGACACAGAGCTCCTACGAGCAGTACTTC. Residues: CSARAQTQSSYEQYF.